This T cell receptor beta chain was documented in a study of CXCR3-negative and CXCR3-positive naive CD8 T cells. On the study more broadly: Cumulative TRB read yield was about 140 million, averaging about 1.5 +/- 0.3 million per library. Study results and caveats: CXCR3-negative and CXCR3-positive naive cells shared comparable TRBV-TRBJ usage, but memory cells did not. Each naive subset displayed comparably high diversity, whereas memory CD8+ cells displayed much lower diversity.

The libraries of TRB cDNA were constructed through 5' RACE using UMI labels. TCRdb reanalyzed the 5' RACE reads and collapses them to one entry per CDR3 protein, without DNA. The data include about 90,000 distinct CDR3 sequences; the top ten clones carry 1.1%. Sorting yielded triplicates of 300,000 cells for each CD8+ T cell subset. A word on this clonotype: Its specificity is unknown.

Germline V gene lookup returns CDR1 SQVTM and CDR2 ANQGSEA. This CDR3 is built from 15 residues. The sequenced material came from naive CXCR3- CD8+ T cells from blood. Documented subset: CD45RO-CCR7+CD27+CD95- naive CD8+ T cells lacking CXCR3 (TNR3-). V is TRBV29-1 and J is TRBJ1-1; the TCRdb D gene call, TRBD1, has no DNA to confirm it. The source is a human donor in good health. Some clones in this sample may be carry-over from other donors' samples. The CDR3 spells CSVDWLRGRNTEAFF.